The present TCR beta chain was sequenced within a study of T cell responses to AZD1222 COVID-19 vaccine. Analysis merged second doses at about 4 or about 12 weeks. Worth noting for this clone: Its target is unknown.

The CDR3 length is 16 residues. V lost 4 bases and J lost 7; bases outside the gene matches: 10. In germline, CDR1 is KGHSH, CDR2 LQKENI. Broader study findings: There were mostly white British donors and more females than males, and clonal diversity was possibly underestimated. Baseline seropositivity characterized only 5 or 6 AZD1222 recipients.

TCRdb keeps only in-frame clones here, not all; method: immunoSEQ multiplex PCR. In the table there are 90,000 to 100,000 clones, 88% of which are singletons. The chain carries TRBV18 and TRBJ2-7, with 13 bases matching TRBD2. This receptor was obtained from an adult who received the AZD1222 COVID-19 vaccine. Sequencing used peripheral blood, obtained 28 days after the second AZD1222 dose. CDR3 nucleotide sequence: TGTGCCAGCTCACGCTCCGGGACTAGCGGGACCGGAGAGCAGTACTTC. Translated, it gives CASSRSGTSGTGEQYF.